This paragraph reports one T cell receptor beta chain. Its specificity is not known. Time point in this sample: baseline, week 1 (first vaccination visit). Specified treatment: pre-vaccination baseline after standard-of-care therapy. This CDR3 comprises 13 residues. The germline V gene encodes CDR1 SGHDT and CDR2 YYEEEE. Trimming removed 4 bases at V and 1 base at J, with 8 bases between. These data originate in a study of a mutant IDH1 vaccine in newly diagnosed glioma. On the study more broadly: Every participant had undergone radiotherapy, temozolomide, or both before, and most underwent both. Study-wide points: Pseudoprogression apparently tracked independently of changes in top peripheral T cell clonotypes.

Sequencing was performed with immunoSEQ multiplex PCR; in TCRdb, only in-frame clones are kept and a portion is missing. The data show tens of thousands of clones, approximately 78% seen once. The sample here was PBMCs, taken from a glioma patient treated with radiotherapy, temozolomide or both. The TCR originated in a man younger than 35 with glioma. J is TRBJ1-1 and V is TRBV5-6, with D unclear. The CDR3 sequence is CASSAVWNTEAFF. The CDR3 DNA is TGTGCCAGCAGCGCCGTTTGGAACACTGAAGCTTTCTTT.